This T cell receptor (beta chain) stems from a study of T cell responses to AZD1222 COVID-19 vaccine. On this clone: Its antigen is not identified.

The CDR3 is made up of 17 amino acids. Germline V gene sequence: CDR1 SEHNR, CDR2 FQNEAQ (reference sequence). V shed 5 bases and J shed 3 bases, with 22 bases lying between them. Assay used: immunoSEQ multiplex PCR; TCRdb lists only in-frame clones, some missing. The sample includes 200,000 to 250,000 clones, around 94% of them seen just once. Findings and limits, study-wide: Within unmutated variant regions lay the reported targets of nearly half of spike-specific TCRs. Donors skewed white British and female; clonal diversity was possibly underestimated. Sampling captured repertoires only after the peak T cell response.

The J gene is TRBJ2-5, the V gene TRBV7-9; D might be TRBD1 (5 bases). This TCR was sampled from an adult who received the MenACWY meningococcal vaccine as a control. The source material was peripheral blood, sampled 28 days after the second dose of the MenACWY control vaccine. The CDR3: CASSLRGRQGHEETQYF. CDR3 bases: TGTGCCAGCAGCCTCCGAGGCCGGCAGGGCCACGAAGAGACCCAGTACTTC.